This passage covers 20 T cell receptor beta chains from one sample sequenced in a study of blood T cell repertoires in COVID-19. Sequencing used immunoSEQ multiplex PCR; TCRdb keeps in-frame clones, though not all of them. This sample carries 150,000 to 200,000 clones, around 91% of them seen once, and the ten largest clones take approximately 0.8%. The material sequenced was PBMCs or T cells enriched from blood (not recorded which). The receptors were gathered from a woman aged 18 to 35 who had recovered from COVID-19.

The gene calls are TRBV27 and TRBJ2-7, with TRBD2 matching over 7 bases. The V gene's germline CDR1 is MNHEY and CDR2 SMNVEV (reference sequence). V dropped 1 base and J dropped 5; count of bases not matched to a gene: 2. This CDR3 comprises 13 residues. The DNA for the CDR3 is TGTGCCAGCAGTTTATGGGAGGGTAACGAGCAGTACTTC. Its translation is CASSLWEGNEQYF.

The J gene is TRBJ2-7, the V gene TRBV2, with TRBD1 as a possible D gene (5 bases). The V end was cut by 2 bases, the J end by 3 bases, with 14 bases between. The CDR3 length is 15 residues. CDR1 is SNHLY, CDR2 FYNNEI, per germline. The CDR3 coding sequence is TGTGCCAGCAGTGAATATAAGGGGCCGGGCTACGAGCAGTACTTC. It is translated as CASSEYKGPGYEQYF.

V usage is TRBV12-3 or TRBV12-4 and J usage is TRBJ2-7; D remains ambiguous. Trimming took 6 bases from V and 0 from J, leaving 9 bases between them. The CDR3 is made up of 13 amino acids. CDR3 sequence: CASRVTSSYEQYF. DNA for the CDR3: TGTGCCAGCAGGGTAACCAGCTCCTACGAGCAGTACTTC.

The V call is TRBV11-2, the J call TRBJ2-3; a weak D match, TRBD2 (5 bases). The V gene lost 3 bases and the J gene lost 3 bases, with 10 bases spanning the gap. In germline, CDR1 is SGHAT, CDR2 FQNNGV. The CDR3 contains 14 residues. The CDR3 reads CASSFRGPTDTQYF. The CDR3 DNA sequence: TGTGCCAGCAGCTTTCGCGGGCCAACAGATACGCAGTATTTT.

The chain uses TRBV5-6 and TRBJ2-7; 9 positions match TRBD1. The germline V gene has CDR1 SGHDT and CDR2 YYEEEE. Trimming cost V 2 bases and J 4 bases; bases outside gene matches: 4. The CDR3 loop spans 14 amino acids. CDR3 in amino acids: CASSFGTGLYEQYF. DNA for the CDR3: TGTGCCAGCAGCTTCGGGACAGGGTTGTACGAGCAGTACTTC.

The rearrangement links TRBV28 to TRBJ1-2; possibly TRBD1 for D (6 bases). Looked up from germline, CDR1 is MDHEN and CDR2 is SYDVKM. Trimming cost V 8 bases and J 7 bases, with 11 bases left between them. The CDR3 contains 11 residues. As DNA, the CDR3 is TGTGCCAGCGCAGGGGCTGTTGGCTACACCTTC. As protein: CASAGAVGYTF.

The chain combines TRBV5-1 with TRBJ2-3; TRBD2 is a possible D gene (5 bases). Germline loops: CDR1 SGHRS, CDR2 YFSETQ. This CDR3 comprises 14 residues. Trimming left V 3 bases short and J 5 bases short, with 13 bases between. The CDR3 DNA reads TGCGCCAGCAGCTCTACTGGAGGACGAGATACGCAGTATTTT. This translates into CASSSTGGRDTQYF.

The rearrangement joins TRBV9 to TRBJ2-5; 9 bases fit TRBD1. The V segment lost 3 bases and the J segment 4 bases; nucleotides outside the gene matches: 7. The CDR3 consists of 15 residues. The V gene's germline CDR1 is SGDLS and CDR2 YYNGEE. CDR3 residues: CASSEAGTGRETQYF. CDR3 nucleotides: TGTGCCAGCAGCGAAGCCGGGACAGGGCGAGAGACCCAGTACTTC.

The chain combines TRBV3-1 (or the pseudogene TRBV3-2) with TRBJ2-7; the D gene is possibly TRBD1 (6 bases). V was shortened by 1 base and J by 6 bases, with 13 bases between the two germline ends. The CDR3 is 14 amino acids. The V gene's germline CDR1 is LGHDT and CDR2 YNNKEL (reference sequence). The CDR3 spells CASSQGQGLGEQYF. In DNA form, the CDR3 reads TGTGCCAGCAGCCAAGGCCAGGGGCTGGGCGAGCAGTACTTC.

J is TRBJ2-7 and V is TRBV7-2; 8 positions match TRBD2. CDR1 is SGHTA, CDR2 FQGNSA, per germline. J lost 3 bases, V lost 4 bases, and 17 bases had no gene match. The CDR3 spans 18 residues. The CDR3 is CASSSWTSRMGDYYEQYF. DNA of the CDR3: TGTGCCAGCAGCTCATGGACTAGCCGAATGGGGGATTACTACGAGCAGTACTTC.

The rearrangement uses TRBV19 and TRBJ2-7; 11 nucleotides line up with TRBD2. Germline V CDR1 and CDR2: LNHDA, SQIVND (reference sequence). CDR3 length: 14 amino acids. Trimming removed 4 bases from V and 4 bases from J; junction bases left unmatched: 3. The CDR3 nucleotides read TGTGCCAGTAGTAGCAGGACTAGCGGGTACGAGCAGTACTTC. Protein: CASSSRTSGYEQYF. Variable domain in full (rest from reference TRBV19 and TRBJ2-7): DGGITQSPKYLFRKEGQNVTLSCEQNLNHDAMYWYRQDPGQGLRLIYYSQIVNDFQKGDIAEGYSVSREKKESFPLTVTSAQKNPTAFYLCASSSRTSGYEQYFGPGTRLTVT.

The rearrangement uses TRBV20-1 and TRBJ2-1, with 7 bases lining up with TRBD1. V shed 3 bases and J 4 bases; nucleotides not matched to a gene: 6. Germline V lookup: CDR1 DFQATT, CDR2 SNEGSKA (reference sequence). CDR3 size: 14 residues. The CDR3 DNA sequence: TGCAGTGCTAGTAACGGACAGGAGTACAATGAGCAGTTCTTC. It yields the protein CSASNGQEYNEQFF.

The genes are TRBV4-1 and TRBJ2-7; 10 bases are shared with TRBD2. Per germline, CDR1 MGHRA and CDR2 YSYEKL. This CDR3 has 16 residues. The trim removed 4 bases at V and 6 bases at J, leaving 12 bases unmatched. The CDR3 spells CASSRASSGGSGEQYF. CDR3 DNA: TGCGCCAGCAGCCGTGCCTCTAGCGGGGGTTCGGGCGAGCAGTACTTC.

The V call is TRBV18, the J call TRBJ2-1; tentative D call: TRBD2 (5 bases). There are 12 residues in the CDR3. The germline gives CDR1 KGHSH, CDR2 LQKENI. Deletions cut 4 bases from V and 5 bases from J, with 6 bases between. CDR3 residues: CASSLANNEQFF. DNA of the CDR3: TGTGCCAGCTCACTAGCGAACAATGAGCAGTTCTTC.

This chain uses TRBV28 with TRBJ2-1, with 10 bases identical to TRBD1. Germline values: CDR1 MDHEN, CDR2 SYDVKM. V shed 8 bases, J shed 7 bases, and the junction held 11 bases outside the gene matches. CDR3 length equals 15 residues. CDR3 DNA: TGTGCCAGCGAACCCGGGACAGGGGTCCGGAATGAGCAGTTCTTC. Translating it yields CASEPGTGVRNEQFF.

The rearrangement joins TRBV7-3 to TRBJ2-7; 10 bases match TRBD1. Losses at the gene ends were 6 bases for V and 1 base for J; bases not matched to a gene: 6. CDR1 and CDR2 (germline): SGHTA, FQGTGA. This CDR3 is 15 amino acids long. The CDR3 region has the DNA TGTGCCAGCAGGTCGCCGGGACAGGGGTCCTACGAGCAGTACTTC. It encodes CASRSPGQGSYEQYF.

The CDR3 nucleotides read TGTGCCAGCAGTTTGGGCGGGTTTCGACCCCTCCACTTT. Translation: CASSLGGFRPLHF. The genes are TRBV27 and TRBJ1-6; D gene ambiguous. Per the germline V gene, CDR1 is MNHEY and CDR2 is SMNVEV (reference sequence). This CDR3 is 13 amino acids long. Trimming left V 3 bases short and J 12 bases short, with 12 bases between.

V is TRBV30 and J is TRBJ1-5; D not resolved. Trimming took 0 bases from V and 5 from J, leaving 14 bases between them. The CDR3 totals 15 residues. Germline V lookup: CDR1 GTSNPN, CDR2 SVGIG (reference sequence). CDR3 coding DNA: TGTGCCTGGAGTGTTGGGAATTTAGCGTATCAGCCCCAGCATTTT. Translating it yields CAWSVGNLAYQPQHF.

This sequence joins TRBV27 and TRBJ2-7, with D maybe TRBD2 (6 bases). Germline V CDR1 and CDR2: MNHEY, SMNVEV (reference sequence). V was shortened by 5 bases and J by 2 bases, with 10 bases between the two germline ends. The CDR3 loop spans 13 amino acids. CDR3 residues: CASSPGLTYEQYF. CDR3 in DNA: TGTGCCAGCAGTCCGGGACTTACCTACGAGCAGTACTTC.

The V gene is TRBV29-1, the J gene TRBJ2-7, with TRBD2 identical over 12 bases. Unmatched junction bases numbered 10, after V lost 4 bases and J lost 6 bases. Germline V gives CDR1 SQVTM, CDR2 ANQGSEA. The CDR3 runs 15 residues. The CDR3 DNA follows: TGCAGCGTTGCGGGGGGGCTAGCGGGAGGGCTCGAGCAGTACTTC. Translated: CSVAGGLAGGLEQYF.